These T cell receptor beta chains were read from a single sample in a study of cytotoxic CD8 clonotypes in ibrutinib-treated CLL. TCRdb's table, derived via immunoSEQ multiplex PCR, lists solely in-frame clones and lacks some. The data contain tens of thousands of clones, around 52% of them singletons. This material consisted of PBMCs, taken before ibrutinib treatment. Receptor source: a human donor with chronic lymphocytic leukemia. Each CDR3 is given with its conserved first and last residue. The order of the fields is J gene, V gene, D gene, clone size, CDR3 protein, CDR3 DNA. A D gene is named only where the DNA matches it firmly. Some rows mark clone size as missing; the rest say once, few, many or name a class of expanded clone.

J: TRBJ2-5; V: TRBV6-6; D: TRBD2; size: .; CDR3: CASSYLGGGIQETQYF; DNA: TGTGCCAGCAGTTACCTTGGGGGGGGGATACAAGAGACCCAGTACTTC
J: TRBJ2-7; V: TRBV4-3; D: TRBD1; size: few; CDR3: CASSQAGTGVGEQYF; DNA: TGCGCCAGCAGCCAGGCCGGGACAGGGGTGGGCGAGCAGTACTTC
J: TRBJ1-6; V: TRBV14; D: .; size: few; CDR3: CASSHGNSPLHF; DNA: TGTGCCAGCAGCCACGGCAATTCACCCCTCCACTTT
J: TRBJ2-7; V: TRBV28; D: .; size: once; CDR3: CASSLSEFSHEQYF; DNA: TGTGCCAGCAGTTTATCGGAGTTTTCCCACGAGCAGTACTTC
J: TRBJ1-1; V: TRBV20-1; D: .; size: few; CDR3: CRTLMNTEAFF; DNA: TGCAGGACTCTCATGAACACTGAAGCTTTCTTT
J: TRBJ2-1; V: TRBV2; D: TRBD2; size: few; CDR3: CASGRGVHEQFF; DNA: TGTGCCAGCGGCCGGGGGGTCCATGAGCAGTTCTTC
J: TRBJ2-3; V: TRBV10-3; D: .; size: few; CDR3: CAIRGQPADTQYF; DNA: TGTGCCATCAGAGGACAGCCCGCAGATACGCAGTATTTT
J: TRBJ1-1; V: TRBV6-5; D: .; size: .; CDR3: CASAFNTEAFF; DNA: TGTGCCAGCGCTTTTAACACTGAAGCTTTCTTT
J: TRBJ1-3; V: TRBV19; D: .; size: medium-sized; CDR3: CAIERGDLAGNTIYF; DNA: TGTGCCATCGAGAGGGGGGACCTAGCTGGAAACACCATATATTTT
J: TRBJ2-7; V: TRBV5-1; D: TRBD2; size: .; CDR3: CASSPRLAGGYEQYF; DNA: TGCGCCAGCAGCCCGAGACTAGCGGGGGGCTACGAGCAGTACTTC
J: TRBJ1-3; V: TRBV5-1; D: .; size: .; CDR3: CASSKGSGNTIYF; DNA: TGCGCCAGCAGCAAGGGATCTGGAAACACCATATATTTT
J: TRBJ2-1; V: TRBV7-3; D: TRBD2; size: .; CDR3: CASSLTSGGAGNEQFF; DNA: TGTGCCAGCAGCTTAACCAGCGGGGGGGCCGGTAATGAGCAGTTCTTC
J: TRBJ2-2; V: TRBV25-1; D: .; size: .; CDR3: CASSESAPGRSTGELFF; DNA: TGTGCCAGCAGTGAATCCGCCCCTGGCAGGTCCACCGGGGAGCTGTTTTTT
J: TRBJ2-3; V: TRBV9; D: .; size: few; CDR3: CASSAAARGAPSTDTQYF; DNA: TGTGCCAGCAGCGCTGCCGCTCGAGGAGCTCCTAGCACAGATACGCAGTATTTT
J: TRBJ1-6; V: TRBV29-1; D: .; size: medium-sized; CDR3: CSVRTGSDSPLHF; DNA: TGCAGCGTGCGCACAGGGTCCGACTCACCCCTCCACTTT
J: TRBJ2-5; V: TRBV5-1; D: .; size: .; CDR3: CASSLGLNQETQYF; DNA: TGCGCCAGCAGCTTGGGGCTAAACCAAGAGACCCAGTACTTC
J: TRBJ2-7; V: TRBV18; D: .; size: .; CDR3: CASSPPNRPYEQYF; DNA: TGTGCCAGCTCACCACCCAACAGACCCTACGAGCAGTACTTC
J: TRBJ2-1; V: TRBV7-3; D: TRBD2; size: .; CDR3: CASSLKSGLVYNEQFF; DNA: TGTGCCAGCAGCTTAAAGTCGGGACTAGTTTACAATGAGCAGTTCTTC
J: TRBJ2-1; V: TRBV6-5; D: TRBD2; size: .; CDR3: CASSYTGTSLKMEFF; DNA: TGTGCCAGCAGTTACACCGGGACTAGCCTCAAAATGGAGTTCTTC
J: TRBJ1-1; V: TRBV9; D: .; size: few; CDR3: CASSAFPDPRATEAFF; DNA: TGTGCCAGCAGCGCATTCCCGGATCCCCGGGCCACTGAAGCTTTCTTT
J: TRBJ1-5; V: TRBV6-1; D: .; size: .; CDR3: CASSSSVAFNQPQHF; DNA: TGTGCCAGCAGTTCCAGCGTGGCGTTCAATCAGCCCCAGCATTTT
J: TRBJ2-3; V: TRBV6-1; D: .; size: .; CDR3: CASSEQGTDTQYF; DNA: TGTGCCAGCAGCGAACAAGGCACAGATACGCAGTATTTT
J: TRBJ2-3; V: TRBV7-3; D: .; size: .; CDR3: CASSPGLGGDTQYF; DNA: TGTGCCAGCAGTCCCGGACTTGGTGGTGATACGCAGTATTTT
J: TRBJ2-5; V: TRBV6-5; D: TRBD2; size: .; CDR3: CASSGSGVGETQYF; DNA: TGTGCCAGCAGTGGAAGCGGGGTAGGGGAGACCCAGTACTTC
J: TRBJ1-1; V: TRBV2; D: .; size: .; CDR3: CASSEVRATEAFF; DNA: TGTGCCAGCAGTGAGGTCAGGGCTACTGAAGCTTTCTTT
J: TRBJ1-6; V: TRBV11-2; D: .; size: .; CDR3: CASSLEGQYYNSPLHF; DNA: TGTGCCAGCAGCTTAGAGGGCCAGTACTATAATTCACCCCTCCACTTT
J: TRBJ2-7; V: TRBV6-1; D: TRBD2; size: .; CDR3: CASSERGEGLYEQYF; DNA: TGTGCCAGCAGTGAACGGGGGGAGGGCCTGTACGAGCAGTACTTC
J: TRBJ2-7; V: TRBV4-1; D: TRBD2; size: few; CDR3: CASSPFSGGPGEQYF; DNA: TGCGCCAGCAGCCCGTTTAGCGGGGGGCCAGGAGAGCAGTACTTC
J: TRBJ1-5; V: TRBV19; D: .; size: .; CDR3: CASSRVNQPQHF; DNA: TGTGCCAGTAGCAGGGTGAATCAGCCCCAGCATTTT
J: TRBJ1-5; V: TRBV7-2; D: TRBD1; size: .; CDR3: CASSLEGTGDQPQHF; DNA: TGTGCCAGCAGCTTAGAAGGGACAGGGGATCAGCCCCAGCATTTT
J: TRBJ2-5; V: TRBV20-1; D: TRBD2; size: once; CDR3: CSAGTKETQYF; DNA: TGCAGTGCAGGGACTAAAGAGACCCAGTACTTC
J: TRBJ1-2; V: TRBV28; D: .; size: .; CDR3: CASSLLETTNYGYTF; DNA: TGTGCCAGCAGTTTATTAGAGACAACAAACTATGGCTACACCTTC
J: TRBJ2-1; V: TRBV4-1; D: .; size: few; CDR3: CASSQALIDEQFF; DNA: TGCGCCAGCAGCCAAGCACTGATCGATGAGCAGTTCTTC
J: TRBJ2-5; V: TRBV11-2; D: TRBD2; size: few; CDR3: CASSLELTSARETQYF; DNA: TGTGCCAGCAGCTTAGAGCTGACTAGCGCGCGGGAGACCCAGTACTTC
J: TRBJ2-6; V: TRBV14; D: .; size: .; CDR3: CASSQRTYSGANVLTF; DNA: TGTGCCAGCAGCCAAAGGACCTACTCTGGGGCCAACGTCCTGACTTTC
J: TRBJ1-4; V: TRBV10-3; D: .; size: few; CDR3: CAISEARVGEKLFF; DNA: TGTGCCATCAGTGAGGCCAGGGTCGGCGAAAAACTGTTTTTT
J: TRBJ2-7; V: TRBV5-1; D: TRBD1; size: once; CDR3: CASSGDRGLGNEQYF; DNA: TGCGCCAGCAGCGGCGACAGGGGGTTGGGAAACGAGCAGTACTTC
J: TRBJ2-1; V: TRBV5-4; D: .; size: .; CDR3: CASSLGPEIYNEQFF; DNA: TGTGCCAGCAGCTTGGGCCCCGAAATCTACAATGAGCAGTTCTTC
J: TRBJ2-3; V: TRBV9; D: .; size: medium-sized; CDR3: CASSVDIDRGDTQYF; DNA: TGTGCCAGCAGCGTAGATATAGATAGGGGGGATACGCAGTATTTT
J: TRBJ2-3; V: TRBV4-1; D: .; size: medium-sized; CDR3: CASSQVTSADTQYF; DNA: TGCGCCAGCAGCCAAGTGACGAGTGCAGATACGCAGTATTTT
J: TRBJ1-5; V: TRBV28; D: .; size: .; CDR3: CASSPSGGVGYQPQHF; DNA: TGTGCCAGCAGCCCCTCGGGGGGCGTGGGGTATCAGCCCCAGCATTTT
J: TRBJ1-2; V: TRBV7-9; D: .; size: .; CDR3: CASSLVADNGYTF; DNA: TGTGCCAGCAGCTTAGTTGCAGATAATGGCTACACCTTC
J: TRBJ2-3; V: TRBV4-3; D: TRBD1; size: once; CDR3: CASTVGQGRTDTQYF; DNA: TGCGCCAGCACGGTGGGACAGGGAAGAACAGATACGCAGTATTTT
J: TRBJ2-2; V: TRBV7-6; D: TRBD1; size: few; CDR3: CASSPRTGLGTGELFF; DNA: TGTGCCAGCAGCCCACGGACAGGGTTGGGCACCGGGGAGCTGTTTTTT
J: TRBJ1-1; V: TRBV7-3; D: TRBD1; size: .; CDR3: CASSLKPRGPNTEAFF; DNA: TGTGCCAGCAGCTTAAAACCCAGGGGGCCGAACACTGAAGCTTTCTTT
J: TRBJ2-3; V: TRBV7-8; D: .; size: .; CDR3: CASSSDPQSTDTQYF; DNA: TGTGCCAGCAGCTCGGACCCACAAAGCACAGATACGCAGTATTTT